This is a list of T cell receptor beta chains from one sample in a study of blood T cell repertoires in COVID-19. Repertoires were generated with immunoSEQ multiplex PCR, while TCRdb's copy carries only in-frame clones and drops some. The data show hundreds of thousands of clones, 82% seen once. The sample taken for sequencing was peripheral blood. These receptors all come from a woman older than 75 with active or convalescent COVID-19. Each CDR3 is given with its conserved first and last residue. The order of the fields is J gene, V gene, clone size, CDR3 length, D gene, CDR3 DNA, CDR3 protein. The D gene is left open where the match is weak. Size is omitted from some rows. Given values are once, few, many or a class for expanded clones.

J gene: TRBJ2-6
V gene: TRBV5-1
clone size: NA
CDR3 length: 15
D gene: NA
CDR3 DNA: TGCGCCAGCAGCACCACAGGGACTGGGGCCAACGTCCTGACTTTC
CDR3 protein: CASSTTGTGANVLTF

J gene: TRBJ1-2
V gene: TRBV29-1
clone size: NA
CDR3 length: 14
D gene: NA
CDR3 DNA: TGCAGCGTTGAAGATAAAGGACTTAGGGATGGCTACACCTTC
CDR3 protein: CSVEDKGLRDGYTF

J gene: TRBJ2-1
V gene: TRBV12-2
clone size: NA
CDR3 length: 15
D gene: NA
CDR3 DNA: TGTGCAAGTCGGCCCGGGACTAGGATCTACAATGAGCAGTTCTTC
CDR3 protein: CASRPGTRIYNEQFF

J gene: TRBJ1-5
V gene: TRBV2
clone size: NA
CDR3 length: 15
D gene: TRBD1
CDR3 DNA: TGTGCCAGCAGTGAAATGGGACAGGGGAATCAGCCCCAGCATTTT
CDR3 protein: CASSEMGQGNQPQHF

J gene: TRBJ2-7
V gene: TRBV6-5
clone size: NA
CDR3 length: 15
D gene: NA
CDR3 DNA: TGTGCCAGCAGTCCGACGAATAGGCGGACCTACGAGCAGTACTTC
CDR3 protein: CASSPTNRRTYEQYF

J gene: TRBJ2-7
V gene: TRBV6-1
clone size: NA
CDR3 length: 16
D gene: TRBD2
CDR3 DNA: TGTGCCAGCAGTGGGGTACGAAAACTAGCGGGACGGGAGCAGTACTTC
CDR3 protein: CASSGVRKLAGREQYF

J gene: TRBJ1-2
V gene: TRBV28
clone size: NA
CDR3 length: 16
D gene: TRBD1
CDR3 DNA: TGTGCCAGCAGTCCCGGGGGGGGACAGGGAAGCTTTGGCTACACCTTC
CDR3 protein: CASSPGGGQGSFGYTF

J gene: TRBJ1-2
V gene: TRBV18
clone size: NA
CDR3 length: 16
D gene: TRBD1
CDR3 DNA: TGTGCCAGCTCACCACCGGACAGGGTGTCTAACTATGGCTACACCTTC
CDR3 protein: CASSPPDRVSNYGYTF

J gene: TRBJ1-1
V gene: TRBV3-1/TRBV3-2
clone size: NA
CDR3 length: 14
D gene: NA
CDR3 DNA: TGTGCCAGCAGCCCCGGGAGGGGGAGGACTGAAGCTTTCTTT
CDR3 protein: CASSPGRGRTEAFF

J gene: TRBJ1-3
V gene: TRBV28
clone size: few
CDR3 length: 15
D gene: NA
CDR3 DNA: TGTGCCAGCAGTTACCCACCAACAGGGATAAACACCATATATTTT
CDR3 protein: CASSYPPTGINTIYF

J gene: TRBJ2-1
V gene: TRBV9
clone size: NA
CDR3 length: 11
D gene: NA
CDR3 DNA: TGTGCCAGCAGCCCGTCTTATGAGCAGTTCTTC
CDR3 protein: CASSPSYEQFF

J gene: TRBJ2-2
V gene: TRBV18
clone size: NA
CDR3 length: 16
D gene: TRBD1
CDR3 DNA: TGTGCCAGCTCACTCGGGACAGGGACTTTCACCGGGGAGCTGTTTTTT
CDR3 protein: CASSLGTGTFTGELFF

J gene: TRBJ2-2
V gene: TRBV30
clone size: NA
CDR3 length: 15
D gene: NA
CDR3 DNA: TGTGCCTGGAGTAAGGGGGTCACGAACACCGGGGAGCTGTTTTTT
CDR3 protein: CAWSKGVTNTGELFF

J gene: TRBJ1-5
V gene: TRBV7-9
clone size: NA
CDR3 length: 15
D gene: NA
CDR3 DNA: TGTGCCAGCAGCTCCCTCAGGGAAGTGAGTCAGCCCCAGCATTTT
CDR3 protein: CASSSLREVSQPQHF

J gene: TRBJ2-7
V gene: TRBV2
clone size: NA
CDR3 length: 15
D gene: NA
CDR3 DNA: TGTGCCAGCAGCGACACAGACAAGAGGGCCTACGAGCAGTACTTC
CDR3 protein: CASSDTDKRAYEQYF

J gene: TRBJ1-2
V gene: TRBV6-1
clone size: once
CDR3 length: 16
D gene: NA
CDR3 DNA: TGTGCCAGCAGTGAATTTTGGGGCCTCGATAACTATGGCTACACCTTC
CDR3 protein: CASSEFWGLDNYGYTF

J gene: TRBJ2-1
V gene: TRBV3-1/TRBV3-2
clone size: NA
CDR3 length: 16
D gene: TRBD1
CDR3 DNA: TGTGCCAGCAGCCCAGGGACAGGGTGGCAATTAAATGAGCAGTTCTTC
CDR3 protein: CASSPGTGWQLNEQFF

J gene: TRBJ2-5
V gene: TRBV5-1
clone size: NA
CDR3 length: 13
D gene: NA
CDR3 DNA: TGCGCCAGCAGCTTTGGGGGCGTGCAGACCCAGTACTTC
CDR3 protein: CASSFGGVQTQYF

J gene: TRBJ2-1
V gene: TRBV18
clone size: NA
CDR3 length: 11
D gene: NA
CDR3 DNA: TGTGCCAGCTCACCCTTAGAGGAAACTTTCTTC
CDR3 protein: CASSPLEETFF

J gene: TRBJ1-2
V gene: TRBV25-1
clone size: NA
CDR3 length: 17
D gene: TRBD1
CDR3 DNA: TGTGCCAGCAGTGCCGCTGGACAGGCTAATTATAACTATGGCTACACCTTC
CDR3 protein: CASSAAGQANYNYGYTF

J gene: TRBJ1-1
V gene: TRBV5-1
clone size: NA
CDR3 length: 15
D gene: NA
CDR3 DNA: TGCGCCAGCAGCTCGACCGGACTACCGACGGGTGAAGCTTTCTTT
CDR3 protein: CASSSTGLPTGEAFF

J gene: TRBJ2-5
V gene: TRBV19
clone size: NA
CDR3 length: 14
D gene: TRBD2
CDR3 DNA: TGTGCCAGTAGTATCAGGAGCGGGATCTCGACCCAGTACTTC
CDR3 protein: CASSIRSGISTQYF

J gene: TRBJ1-2
V gene: TRBV4-2
clone size: NA
CDR3 length: 15
D gene: NA
CDR3 DNA: TGTGCCAGCAGCCAAGCGGTTGGGGCAGACTATGGCTACACCTTC
CDR3 protein: CASSQAVGADYGYTF

J gene: TRBJ1-2
V gene: TRBV9
clone size: NA
CDR3 length: 14
D gene: TRBD1
CDR3 DNA: TGTGCCAGCAGCTACAACAGGGGCAACTATGGCTACACCTTC
CDR3 protein: CASSYNRGNYGYTF

J gene: TRBJ2-3
V gene: TRBV30
clone size: NA
CDR3 length: 13
D gene: NA
CDR3 DNA: TGTGCCTGCCCGCGGGCAGGAGGAGATACGCAGTATTTT
CDR3 protein: CACPRAGGDTQYF

J gene: TRBJ1-4
V gene: TRBV4-1
clone size: NA
CDR3 length: 14
D gene: TRBD1
CDR3 DNA: TGCGCCAGCAGCCCTGGGACAGAGAATGAAAAACTGTTTTTT
CDR3 protein: CASSPGTENEKLFF

J gene: TRBJ1-3
V gene: TRBV4-2
clone size: once
CDR3 length: 17
D gene: NA
CDR3 DNA: TGTGCCAGCAGCCAGGATTTGGAAGGAGGGGCAGGAAACACCATATATTTT
CDR3 protein: CASSQDLEGGAGNTIYF

J gene: TRBJ2-3
V gene: TRBV5-1
clone size: NA
CDR3 length: 16
D gene: NA
CDR3 DNA: TGCGCCAGCAGCCAGACGCCAGGGGTGGCCACAGATACGCAGTATTTT
CDR3 protein: CASSQTPGVATDTQYF

J gene: TRBJ1-2
V gene: TRBV4-2
clone size: NA
CDR3 length: 14
D gene: NA
CDR3 DNA: TGTGCCAGCACTCCCGAACTGGAGGGGTATGGCTACACCTTC
CDR3 protein: CASTPELEGYGYTF

J gene: TRBJ2-7
V gene: TRBV5-1
clone size: NA
CDR3 length: 16
D gene: TRBD1
CDR3 DNA: TGCGCCAGCAGCTTGGGGACAGGGATGATCTCCTACGAGCAGTACTTC
CDR3 protein: CASSLGTGMISYEQYF

J gene: TRBJ2-4
V gene: TRBV7-9
clone size: NA
CDR3 length: 14
D gene: NA
CDR3 DNA: TGTGCCAGCAGCCAGTCTTTAGCCAAAAACATTCAGTACTTC
CDR3 protein: CASSQSLAKNIQYF

J gene: TRBJ2-1
V gene: TRBV19
clone size: NA
CDR3 length: 15
D gene: TRBD2
CDR3 DNA: TGTGCCAGTAGTACTAGCGGGGGGGCCTACAATGAGCAGTTCTTC
CDR3 protein: CASSTSGGAYNEQFF

J gene: TRBJ2-5
V gene: TRBV5-1
clone size: NA
CDR3 length: 15
D gene: TRBD2
CDR3 DNA: TGCGCCAGCAGTGGACTAGCGGGGGGCCAAGAGACCCAGTACTTC
CDR3 protein: CASSGLAGGQETQYF

J gene: TRBJ1-4
V gene: TRBV4-1
clone size: NA
CDR3 length: 13
D gene: TRBD1
CDR3 DNA: TGCGCCAGCTCCGGGACAGGGGTCGAAAAACTGTTTTTT
CDR3 protein: CASSGTGVEKLFF

J gene: TRBJ2-7
V gene: TRBV2
clone size: NA
CDR3 length: 15
D gene: NA
CDR3 DNA: TGTGCCAGCAGTGATGGCGGAAGTGGATCCTACGAGCAGTACTTC
CDR3 protein: CASSDGGSGSYEQYF

J gene: TRBJ1-2
V gene: TRBV7-2
clone size: once
CDR3 length: 16
D gene: TRBD1
CDR3 DNA: TGTGCCAGCAGCTTAGAGGAGACAGGGGTGGTCTATGGCTACACCTTC
CDR3 protein: CASSLEETGVVYGYTF

J gene: TRBJ1-2
V gene: TRBV28
clone size: NA
CDR3 length: 14
D gene: TRBD1
CDR3 DNA: TGTGCCAGCAGTTTCCTGGACAGGGATTATGGCTACACCTTC
CDR3 protein: CASSFLDRDYGYTF

J gene: TRBJ2-2
V gene: TRBV19
clone size: NA
CDR3 length: 14
D gene: NA
CDR3 DNA: TGTGCCAGTAGTATTGGGGGGTCCACCGGGGAGCTGTTTTTT
CDR3 protein: CASSIGGSTGELFF

J gene: TRBJ1-2
V gene: TRBV5-1
clone size: NA
CDR3 length: 13
D gene: TRBD1
CDR3 DNA: TGCGCCAGCAGCTTGTGGGACAGCTATGGCTACACCTTC
CDR3 protein: CASSLWDSYGYTF

J gene: TRBJ1-5
V gene: TRBV12-3/TRBV12-4
clone size: NA
CDR3 length: 12
D gene: NA
CDR3 DNA: TGTGCCAGCAGTTTGAGGGTTTGGCCCCAGCATTTT
CDR3 protein: CASSLRVWPQHF

J gene: TRBJ2-5
V gene: TRBV19
clone size: NA
CDR3 length: 15
D gene: TRBD2
CDR3 DNA: TGTGCCAGTAGGGGGACTAGCGGAGCTCAAGAGACCCAGTACTTC
CDR3 protein: CASRGTSGAQETQYF

J gene: TRBJ2-7
V gene: TRBV3-1/TRBV3-2
clone size: NA
CDR3 length: 14
D gene: NA
CDR3 DNA: TGTGCCAGCAGCCAACGTTCGGGACTCCGCGAGCAGTACTTC
CDR3 protein: CASSQRSGLREQYF

J gene: TRBJ2-5
V gene: TRBV2
clone size: few
CDR3 length: 14
D gene: TRBD2
CDR3 DNA: TGTGCCAGCACCCTAGCGGGGGGGTTGGAGACCCAGTACTTC
CDR3 protein: CASTLAGGLETQYF

J gene: TRBJ1-6
V gene: TRBV25-1
clone size: NA
CDR3 length: 16
D gene: NA
CDR3 DNA: TGTGCCAGCAGTGCAGGACAGTGGTCCTATAATTCACCCCTCCACTTT
CDR3 protein: CASSAGQWSYNSPLHF

J gene: TRBJ2-2
V gene: TRBV4-1
clone size: many
CDR3 length: 14
D gene: NA
CDR3 DNA: TGCGCCAGCAGCCGATCAGGCCAAACCGGGGAGCTGTTTTTT
CDR3 protein: CASSRSGQTGELFF

J gene: TRBJ2-2
V gene: TRBV11-2
clone size: NA
CDR3 length: 16
D gene: TRBD1
CDR3 DNA: TGTGCCAGCAGCCCGGGACAGGGACTCGGCACCGGGGAGCTGTTTTTT
CDR3 protein: CASSPGQGLGTGELFF

J gene: TRBJ2-1
V gene: TRBV6-5
clone size: NA
CDR3 length: 15
D gene: TRBD2
CDR3 DNA: TGTGCCAGCAGTTTACAGCGGGGGGTAACCAATGAGCAGTTCTTC
CDR3 protein: CASSLQRGVTNEQFF

J gene: TRBJ2-5
V gene: TRBV18
clone size: NA
CDR3 length: 15
D gene: TRBD2
CDR3 DNA: TGTGCCAGCTCACCGCCACTAGCGGGGGGTGAGACCCAGTACTTC
CDR3 protein: CASSPPLAGGETQYF

J gene: TRBJ2-1
V gene: TRBV20-1
clone size: NA
CDR3 length: 18
D gene: TRBD2
CDR3 DNA: TGCAGTGCTAGTAGTGGGAATAGCGGGAGGGCTTCCTACAATGAGCAGTTCTTC
CDR3 protein: CSASSGNSGRASYNEQFF

J gene: TRBJ1-1
V gene: TRBV30
clone size: NA
CDR3 length: 14
D gene: NA
CDR3 DNA: TGTGCCTGGAGCCTAGCCAGTTTGAACACTGAAGCTTTCTTT
CDR3 protein: CAWSLASLNTEAFF

J gene: TRBJ2-6
V gene: TRBV28
clone size: once
CDR3 length: 17
D gene: TRBD1
CDR3 DNA: TGTGCCAGCCGGAGGCCGGGACAGGGATCTGGGGCCAACGTCCTGACTTTC
CDR3 protein: CASRRPGQGSGANVLTF

J gene: TRBJ2-2
V gene: TRBV4-1
clone size: NA
CDR3 length: 16
D gene: NA
CDR3 DNA: TGCGCCAGCAGCCAAGCATCCGGGGAGAACACCGGGGAGCTGTTTTTT
CDR3 protein: CASSQASGENTGELFF

J gene: TRBJ2-1
V gene: TRBV20-1
clone size: NA
CDR3 length: 11
D gene: TRBD1
CDR3 DNA: TGCAGTGCATTGACAGGGGATGAGCAGTTCTTC
CDR3 protein: CSALTGDEQFF

J gene: TRBJ1-5
V gene: TRBV18
clone size: NA
CDR3 length: 15
D gene: NA
CDR3 DNA: TGTGCCAGCTCACCCGATCCTTTGGGCACACAGCCCCAGCATTTT
CDR3 protein: CASSPDPLGTQPQHF

J gene: TRBJ1-5
V gene: TRBV6-2/TRBV6-3
clone size: NA
CDR3 length: 15
D gene: TRBD1
CDR3 DNA: TGTGCCAGCAGTTACCCCACAGGGGGCAATCAGCCCCAGCATTTT
CDR3 protein: CASSYPTGGNQPQHF